One sample yielded the 22 T cell receptor beta chains listed below, sequenced in a study of regulatory T cells in long-lasting Graves disease (dated by TCRdb to the early 2020s). The method behind the library was multiplex PCR. The sequencing machine was an Illumina HiSeq 4000. iRepertoire HTBI primers and Arm-PCR amplification of CDR3 regions were used to construct TCR beta libraries. TCRdb passed the public sequencing reads through fastp at Q25 and MiXCR, retaining productive beta sequences. Merged by CDR3 protein, the rows form single entries marked with the most common genes and DNA. For this sample there are roughly 420,000 distinct CDR3 sequences; around 16% appear just once. The ten largest clones add up to around a fifth of the sample. The time point label of this sample denotes: newly diagnosed GD, antithyroid drugs for less than 3 months. RNA was extracted from PBMCs in TRIzol for both TCR sequencing and RNA sequencing.

The sequencing here drew on peripheral blood mononuclear cells (PBMCs), taken at new diagnosis, from a patient treated with antithyroid drugs. The receptors stem from a female donor with Graves disease.

This clonotype was counted at least ten times. This chain links TRBV5-1 with TRBJ1-1; D may be TRBD1 (5 bases). CDR3 size: 15 residues. CDR1 is SGHRS and CDR2 is YFSETQ in the germline V gene. V was cut by 2 bases and J by 1 base, with 12 bases left in between. CDR3 region: CASSFTGQRNTEAFF. CDR3 nucleotides: TGCGCCAGCAGCTTTACCGGACAACGGAACACTGAAGCTTTCTTT.

The V and J genes are TRBV30 and TRBJ2-5, with TRBD1 matching 8 bases. The V gene's germline CDR1 is GTSNPN and CDR2 SVGIG (reference sequence). The V gene end was trimmed by 3 bases and the J gene end by 1 base; junction bases not matched to a gene: 4. This CDR3 spans 14 amino acids. The CDR3 sequence: CAWRRQGTQETQYF. For the CDR3, the DNA is TGTGCCTGGAGGAGACAGGGGACCCAAGAGACCCAGTACTTC.

A few counts support this clonotype. The V call is TRBV20-1, the J call TRBJ2-3, with D perhaps TRBD1 or TRBD2 (7 bases each). Germline V gene sequence: CDR1 DFQATT, CDR2 SNEGSKA (reference sequence). The CDR3 covers 17 residues. Trimming left V 0 bases short and J 1 base short, with 17 bases between. CDR3 nucleotide sequence: TGCAGTGCTAGAGACCCCCAGGGGGGGGGGGGCACAGATACGCAGTATTTT. It yields the protein CSARDPQGGGGTDTQYF.

Ten or more counts support this clonotype. This chain links TRBV29-1 with TRBJ1-1; 10 bases line up with TRBD1. The germline V gene has CDR1 SQVTM and CDR2 ANQGSEA. This CDR3 comprises 12 residues. Trimming removed 6 bases from V and 8 bases from J; junction bases left unmatched: 6. The DNA for the CDR3 is TGCAGCGTCCTTGGGGACAGGGGAGAAGCTTTCTTT. It is translated as CSVLGDRGEAFF.

This clonotype was observed many times. The chain combines TRBV5-1 with TRBJ1-1; 7 nucleotides match TRBD1. CDR3 size: 16 residues. V was clipped by 3 bases and J by 8 bases; unmatched bases: 16. Germline V CDR1 and CDR2: SGHRS, YFSETQ. DNA for the CDR3: TGCGCCAGCAGCTCTACAGGGGACCCGGTAGCGGAAGAAGCTTTCTTT. It yields the protein CASSSTGDPVAEEAFF.

The rearrangement links TRBV6-2 or TRBV6-3 to TRBJ2-2, with 7 positions matching TRBD2. The germline V gene encodes CDR1 MNHEY and CDR2 SVGEGT. Trimming removed 6 bases from V and 3 bases from J; junction bases left unmatched: 13. CDR3 length: 17 residues. In DNA, the CDR3 is TGTGCCAGCAGATGGGGTGGGGCTAGCGGTGACACCGGGGAGCTGTTTTTT. Translating gives CASRWGGASGDTGELFF.

This clonotype was counted ten times or more. This chain uses TRBV12-5 with TRBJ2-1; TRBD2 aligns across 11 bases. The CDR3 extends over 16 amino acids. In germline, CDR1 is LGHNT, CDR2 FRNRAP. Trimming cost V 5 bases and J 8 bases; bases outside gene matches: 11. The CDR3 bases are TGTGCTAGTGGTCCCCCACTAGCGGGAGAAACCGATGAGCAGTTCTTC. Translation: CASGPPLAGETDEQFF.

There are many counts of this clonotype. The chain is built from TRBV28 and TRBJ1-5, with D possibly matching TRBD1 (6 bases). The germline V and J ends were trimmed by 3 bases and 0 bases, with 15 bases remaining between them. The CDR3 has 17 amino acids. Germline V gene lookup returns CDR1 MDHEN and CDR2 SYDVKM. CDR3 sequence (DNA): TGTGCCAGCAGTTTTTTAAACACAGGGCATAGCAATCAGCCCCAGCATTTT. Translating gives CASSFLNTGHSNQPQHF.

This clonotype showed up many times. J is TRBJ2-5 and V is TRBV27; 13 bases match TRBD2. Unmatched junction bases numbered 1, after V lost 4 bases and J lost 5 bases. Germline V CDR1 and CDR2: MNHEY, SMNVEV (reference sequence). The CDR3 has 14 amino acids. The CDR3 here is CASSSLAGGETQYF. CDR3 bases: TGTGCCAGCAGTTCACTAGCGGGAGGGGAGACCCAGTACTTC.

This clonotype has ten or more counts. The chain recombines TRBV11-1 with TRBJ2-1; a possible D gene is TRBD2 (5 bases). Germline values: CDR1 SGHAT, CDR2 FQDESV (reference sequence). The CDR3 length is 13 residues. V lost 1 base, J lost 8 bases, and 9 bases lay in between. The CDR3 region is CASSLVGGYEQFF. In DNA form, the CDR3 reads TGTGCCAGCAGCTTAGTTGGCGGGTATGAGCAGTTCTTC.

In the case of this clonotype: With a much larger clone just one base away, this may be a read error. This chain uses TRBV7-9 with TRBJ2-7, with TRBD2 matching over 13 bases. The ends lost 6 bases at V and 5 bases at J; junction bases unmatched: 4. Germline CDR1 reads SEHNR; CDR2 reads FQNEAQ (reference sequence). The CDR3 runs 14 residues. The CDR3 spells CASSGTSGNHEQYF. In nucleotides, the CDR3 is TGTGCCAGCAGTGGGACTAGCGGGAACCACGAGCAGTACTTC. Looking up the rest from reference TRBV7-9 and TRBJ2-7 gives the full variable domain: DTGVSQNPRHKITKRGQNVTFRCDPISEHNRLYWYRQTLGQGPEFLTYFQNEAQLEKSRLLSDRFSAERPKGSFSTLEIQRTEQGDSAMYLCASSGTSGNHEQYFGPGTRLTVT.

This clonotype was seen a few times. The rearrangement links TRBV20-1 to TRBJ1-2; D unresolved. Per the germline V gene, CDR1 is DFQATT and CDR2 is SNEGSKA (reference sequence). This CDR3 region has 10 residues. This CDR3 reads CSFLKGGYTF. In DNA form, the CDR3 reads TGCAGCTTCCTCAAAGGGGGCTACACCTTC.

In this sample, this clonotype turned up many times. The genes are TRBV28 and TRBJ1-4; TRBD1 agrees at 7 bases. CDR1 is MDHEN and CDR2 is SYDVKM in the germline V gene. The junction had 13 bases not matched to a gene; V was cut back by 5 bases and J by 7 bases. This CDR3 is built from 16 residues. This chain's CDR3 is CASSPSTGLIGEKLFF. CDR3 nucleotide sequence: TGTGCCAGCAGTCCATCGACAGGGTTGATTGGTGAAAAACTGTTTTTT.

This clonotype was seen at least ten times. The chain uses TRBV27 and TRBJ1-5; D is uncertain. Germline V gene lookup returns CDR1 MNHEY and CDR2 SMNVEV (reference sequence). Trimming pared 4 bases from V and 4 bases from J, leaving 14 bases between. This CDR3 has 15 amino acids. The CDR3 spells CASSSGHLTNQPQHF. DNA for the CDR3: TGTGCCAGCAGTTCCGGGCACCTAACAAATCAGCCCCAGCATTTT.

This clonotype has at least ten counts. Written as DNA, the CDR3 is TGCAGTGCTCCATGGGAGGGTTATGGCTACACCTTC. It specifies CSAPWEGYGYTF. This chain links TRBV20-1 with TRBJ1-2; the D is unclear. The CDR3 extends over 12 amino acids. With 5 bases removed from V and 5 bases from J, the gap between germline ends came to 12 bases. Germline CDR1 and CDR2: DFQATT and SNEGSKA (reference sequence).

V usage is TRBV19 and J usage is TRBJ2-1; 8 nucleotides align to TRBD2. The CDR3 has 15 amino acids. The J segment lost 9 bases and the V segment lost 3 bases, leaving 10 bases of the junction unmatched. CDR1 is LNHDA and CDR2 is SQIVND in the germline V gene (reference sequence). This chain's CDR3 is CASSIFTGGKGEQFF. CDR3 coding DNA: TGTGCCAGTAGTATTTTCACGGGAGGGAAGGGTGAGCAGTTCTTC. Full variable domain (remainder filled in from reference TRBV19 and TRBJ2-1): DGGITQSPKYLFRKEGQNVTLSCEQNLNHDAMYWYRQDPGQGLRLIYYSQIVNDFQKGDIAEGYSVSREKKESFPLTVTSAQKNPTAFYLCASSIFTGGKGEQFFGPGTRLTVL.

This clonotype was observed many times. V and J are TRBV4-3 and TRBJ1-6; no clear D. V was cut by 0 bases and J by 10 bases, with 16 bases left in between. Per germline, CDR1 LGHNA and CDR2 YSLEER. The CDR3 is 16 amino acids. CDR3: CASSQDRWRKDSPLHF. CDR3 sequence (DNA): TGCGCCAGCAGCCAAGATAGGTGGAGGAAGGACTCACCCCTCCACTTT.

This clonotype occurred many times. The rearrangement joins TRBV7-6 to TRBJ2-3, with 7 bases lining up with TRBD2. Trimming at V came to 3 bases and at J to 5 bases, leaving 5 bases not matched to a gene. CDR1 is SGHVS and CDR2 is FNYEAQ in the germline V gene. The CDR3 extends over 14 amino acids. The CDR3 protein is CASSLVGGQDTQYF. CDR3 nucleotides: TGTGCCAGCAGCTTGGTGGGAGGGCAAGATACGCAGTATTTT.

This clonotype was counted only a few times. Just one base apart from a much larger clone, this may be a read error. The chain employs TRBV2 and TRBJ1-1; possible D gene TRBD1, 5 bases. This CDR3 region has 15 residues. Germline CDR1 SNHLY, CDR2 FYNNEI. The germline V and J ends were trimmed by 8 bases and 3 bases, with 19 bases remaining between them. The CDR3 sequence: CASPFGGWGDTEAFF. The DNA of the CDR3 is TGTGCCAGCCCTTTTGGGGGATGGGGCGACACTGAAGCTTTCTTT.

This clonotype was seen ten or more times. J is TRBJ2-6 and V is TRBV13, with 8 positions matching TRBD1. CDR3 size: 18 residues. The germline gives CDR1 PRHDT, CDR2 FYEKMQ (reference sequence). The junction had 6 bases not matched to a gene; V was cut back by 2 bases and J by 0 bases. CDR3 amino acids: CASSLSGTGGSGANVLTF. DNA of the CDR3: TGTGCCAGCAGCTTATCGGGGACAGGAGGCTCTGGGGCCAACGTCCTGACTTTC.

Comment on this clonotype: Being one base from a much bigger clone, this may be a read error. The rearrangement links TRBV3-1 to TRBJ1-4, with D possibly being TRBD1 (5 bases). The germline V gene encodes CDR1 LGHDT and CDR2 YNNKEL (reference sequence). The CDR3 has 15 residues. CDR3 residues: CVSSHLTGSNEKLFF. Here the CDR3 DNA reads TGTGTCAGCAGCCATTTAACAGGCTCGAATGAAAAACTGTTTTTT.

With regard to this clonotype: A read error may produce the germline difference seen at one junction end. V usage is TRBV5-4 and J usage is TRBJ1-1; the D gene is possibly TRBD1 (6 bases). Germline-derived CDR1 and CDR2 are SGHNT and YYREEE (reference sequence). The CDR3 is 15 amino acids. The CDR3 loop is CAGSPGGGMNTEAFF. Here the CDR3 DNA reads TGTGCCGGCAGCCCGGGGGGGGGCATGAACACTGAAGCTTTCTTT.